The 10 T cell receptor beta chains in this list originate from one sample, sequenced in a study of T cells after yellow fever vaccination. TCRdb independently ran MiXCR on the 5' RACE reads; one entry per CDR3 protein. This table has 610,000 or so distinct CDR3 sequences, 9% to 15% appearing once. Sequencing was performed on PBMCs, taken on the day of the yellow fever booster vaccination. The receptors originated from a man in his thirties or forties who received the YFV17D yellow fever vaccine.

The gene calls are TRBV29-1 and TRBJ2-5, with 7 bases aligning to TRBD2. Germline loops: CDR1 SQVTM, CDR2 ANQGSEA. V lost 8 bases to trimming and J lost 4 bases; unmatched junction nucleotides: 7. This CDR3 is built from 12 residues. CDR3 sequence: CSPGGDGETQYF. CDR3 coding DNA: TGCAGCCCTGGGGGGGATGGAGAGACCCAGTACTTC.

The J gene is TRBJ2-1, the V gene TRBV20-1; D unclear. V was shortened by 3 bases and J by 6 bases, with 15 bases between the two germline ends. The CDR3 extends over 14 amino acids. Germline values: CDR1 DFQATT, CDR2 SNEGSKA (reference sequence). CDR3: CSASAGAFINEQFF. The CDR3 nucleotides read TGCAGTGCTAGCGCTGGAGCTTTCATCAATGAGCAGTTCTTC.

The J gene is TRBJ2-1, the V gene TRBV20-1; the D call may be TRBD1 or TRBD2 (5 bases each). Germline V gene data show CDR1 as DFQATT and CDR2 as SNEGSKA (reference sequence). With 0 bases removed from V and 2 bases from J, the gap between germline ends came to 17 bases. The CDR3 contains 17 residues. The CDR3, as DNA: TGCAGTGCTAGAGATCTTTCCGGGACGGGAACCTACAATGAGCAGTTCTTC. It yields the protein CSARDLSGTGTYNEQFF.

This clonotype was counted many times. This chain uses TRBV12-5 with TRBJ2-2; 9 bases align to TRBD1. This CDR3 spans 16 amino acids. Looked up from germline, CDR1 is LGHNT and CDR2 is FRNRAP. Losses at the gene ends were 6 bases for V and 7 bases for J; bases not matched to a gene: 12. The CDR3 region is CASGRGTGQGIGELFF. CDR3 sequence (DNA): TGTGCTAGTGGCCGCGGTACGGGACAGGGTATCGGGGAGCTGTTTTTT. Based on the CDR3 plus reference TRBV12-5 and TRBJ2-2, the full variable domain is DARVTQTPRHKVTEMGQEVTMRCQPILGHNTVFWYRQTMMQGLELLAYFRNRAPLDDSGMPKDRFSAEMPDATLATLKIQPSEPRDSAVYFCASGRGTGQGIGELFFGEGSRLTVL.

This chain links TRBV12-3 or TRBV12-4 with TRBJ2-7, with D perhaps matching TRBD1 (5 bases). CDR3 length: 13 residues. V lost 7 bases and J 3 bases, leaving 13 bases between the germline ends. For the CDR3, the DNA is TGTGCCAGCACAGGGTCCCTATACTACGAGCAGTACTTC. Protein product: CASTGSLYYEQYF.

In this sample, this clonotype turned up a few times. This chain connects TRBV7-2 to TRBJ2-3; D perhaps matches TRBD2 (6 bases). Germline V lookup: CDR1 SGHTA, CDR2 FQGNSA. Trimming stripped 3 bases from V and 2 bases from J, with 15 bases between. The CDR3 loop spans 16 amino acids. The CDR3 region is CASSLRRAGPTDTQYF. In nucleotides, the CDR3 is TGTGCCAGCAGCTTGAGGAGGGCGGGACCCACAGATACGCAGTATTTT.

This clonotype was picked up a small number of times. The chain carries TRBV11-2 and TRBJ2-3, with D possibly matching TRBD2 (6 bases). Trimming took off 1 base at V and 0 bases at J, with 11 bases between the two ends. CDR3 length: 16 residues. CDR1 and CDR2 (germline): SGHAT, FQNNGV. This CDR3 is CASSLVAGTSTDTQYF. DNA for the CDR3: TGTGCCAGCAGCTTAGTTGCGGGAACTAGCACAGATACGCAGTATTTT.

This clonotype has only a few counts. This chain's CDR3 is CSAREPGAPAGYGNEQFF. As DNA, the CDR3 is TGCAGTGCTAGAGAGCCCGGAGCCCCAGCGGGATATGGCAATGAGCAGTTCTTC. The chain recombines TRBV20-1 with TRBJ2-1; TRBD2 aligns across 7 bases. CDR3 size: 18 residues. In germline, CDR1 is DFQATT, CDR2 SNEGSKA (reference sequence). Trimming cost V 0 bases and J 6 bases; bases outside gene matches: 17.

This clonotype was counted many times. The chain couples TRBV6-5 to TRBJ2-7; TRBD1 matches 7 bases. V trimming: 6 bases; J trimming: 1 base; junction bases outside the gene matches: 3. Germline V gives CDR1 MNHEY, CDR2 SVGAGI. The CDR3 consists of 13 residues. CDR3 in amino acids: CASRPGGSYEQYF. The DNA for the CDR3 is TGTGCCAGCAGACCAGGGGGATCCTACGAGCAGTACTTC.

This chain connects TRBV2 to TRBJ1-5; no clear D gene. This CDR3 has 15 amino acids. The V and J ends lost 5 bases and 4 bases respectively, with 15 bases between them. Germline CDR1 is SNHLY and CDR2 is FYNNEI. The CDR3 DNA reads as TGTGCCAGCAGTAACTTCGCAGGCCGGAATCAGCCCCAGCATTTT. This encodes CASSNFAGRNQPQHF.